This TCR beta chain was identified in a study of T cells of healthy individuals. Germline assignment: CDR1 SGDLS and CDR2 YYNGEE. This CDR3 contains 15 residues. The junction had 7 bases not matched to a gene; V was cut back by 1 base and J by 6 bases. MiXCR, run by TCRdb on the 5' RACE reads, gives a single entry per CDR3 protein. In the table there are 55,000 to 65,000 distinct CDR3 sequences, about a sixth of which are singletons. This clonotype originated in a human donor in good health. The chain joins TRBV9 to TRBJ2-1; 7 bases agree with TRBD2. The CDR3 reads CASSVSSGTPNEQFF. Written as DNA, the CDR3 is TGTGCCAGCAGCGTATCGAGCGGGACCCCCAATGAGCAGTTCTTC.